This entry concerns a single TCR beta chain. The record originates from a study of blood T cell repertoires in COVID-19. At the level of the study: From the United States, Italy and Spain came samples of acute and convalescent COVID-19. In each case, the material was cDNA or gDNA derived from T cells, B-cell-depleted T cells, or PBMCs.

In the source study's methods: Estimates of nucleated cell counts were drawn from the amplification of reference gene primers. Measured with immunoSEQ multiplex PCR; TCRdb has only the in-frame clones, and not every one. The V and J calls and the clone size are those of that table, but D and trimming were determined from the DNA. The table shows 100,000 to 150,000 clones, with around four fifths occurring only once. The CDR3 covers 17 residues. Trimming pared 0 bases from V and 1 base from J, leaving 15 bases between. The sequencing input was peripheral blood. The origin of this receptor is a human donor in a cohort sampled during active COVID-19. This chain connects TRBV23-1 to TRBJ1-2; D gene uncertain. TRBV23-1 belongs to the ORF category, with a function that is uncertain. CDR3 residues: CASSQSGTFYYNYGYTF. The CDR3 region has the DNA TGCGCCAGCAGTCAATCCGGCACCTTTTACTATAACTATGGCTACACCTTC.